The entry below gives a single T cell receptor beta chain sequence along with its context. What it binds is unknown. These data originate in a study of monozygotic twins with inflammatory bowel disease. The V gene's germline CDR1 is MGHDK and CDR2 SYGVNS. The CDR3 covers 15 residues. Overall study findings and caveats: IBD patients displayed reduced TCRbeta diversity (inverse Simpson) when set against healthy co-twins.

TCRdb re-called the 5' RACE reads and shows each CDR3 protein once, DNA omitted. In all, the sample yields 150,000 to 200,000 distinct CDR3 sequences. This chain joins TRBV25-1 and TRBJ1-1. The specimen was blood. The TCR comes from a human donor with ulcerative colitis or Crohn's disease, or a healthy co-twin of an affected twin (not recorded which). This chain's CDR3 is CASSNRGGSNTEAFF.